Sequencing of this T cell receptor beta chain was carried out in a study of T cell responses to AZD1222 COVID-19 vaccine. TCRdb's table, derived via immunoSEQ multiplex PCR, lists solely in-frame clones and lacks some. The table lists about 150,000 clones, around 91% of them singletons. Trimming left V 5 bases short and J 6 bases short, with 2 bases between. CDR1 and CDR2 (germline): SEHNR, FQNEAQ (reference sequence). The CDR3 covers 10 residues. The chain recombines TRBV7-9 with TRBJ2-1, with unresolved D. The sample in question was peripheral blood, obtained on day 0 of AZD1222 vaccination. The TCR was taken from an adult in good health. CDR3 nucleotide sequence: TGTGCCAGCAGCCCCAATGAGCAGTTCTTC. It is translated as CASSPNEQFF.